These 5 T cell receptor beta chains came from one sample sequenced in a study of response to subunit inactivated influenza vaccine. TCRdb reanalysed the RT-PCR reads using MiXCR and keeps one entry per CDR3 protein. The sample lists more than 600,000 distinct CDR3 sequences, around 18% seen once, with approximately 10% in the top ten. The specimen was PBMCs from blood, collected more than 4 days after vaccination. These receptors originate from a middle-aged man who received an inactivated influenza vaccine.

The chain combines TRBV5-1 with TRBJ2-2, with 8 bases aligning to TRBD2. The V segment lost 2 bases and the J segment 6 bases; nucleotides outside the gene matches: 9. This CDR3 contains 16 residues. Germline V lookup: CDR1 SGHRS, CDR2 YFSETQ. The CDR3 is CASSLGTSRISGELFF. In DNA, the CDR3 is TGCGCCAGCAGCTTAGGGACTAGTCGCATCTCCGGGGAGCTGTTTTTT.

Ten or more counts support this clonotype. The genes are TRBV7-6 and TRBJ1-3; D may be TRBD1 (5 bases). V shed 2 bases and J shed 2 bases, with 10 bases lying between them. The CDR3 is made up of 15 amino acids. CDR1 and CDR2 (germline): SGHVS, FNYEAQ. Here the CDR3 DNA reads TGTGCCAGCAGCTTAAACTGGGGGACTGGAAACACCATATATTTT. It yields the protein CASSLNWGTGNTIYF.

This clonotype was observed many times. This chain uses TRBV20-1 with TRBJ1-1; no clear D gene. The V end was cut by 3 bases, the J end by 6 bases, with 17 bases between. Germline V gene sequence: CDR1 DFQATT, CDR2 SNEGSKA (reference sequence). This CDR3 region has 14 residues. CDR3 loop: CSARELDFGSEAFF. In DNA form, the CDR3 reads TGCAGTGCTAGGGAGCTTGATTTTGGTTCTGAAGCTTTCTTT.

V is TRBV11-2 and J is TRBJ2-1; 8 bases align to TRBD1. Germline CDR1 and CDR2: SGHAT and FQNNGV. The CDR3 length is 12 residues. The J segment lost 10 bases and the V segment lost 4 bases, leaving 3 bases of the junction unmatched. DNA for the CDR3: TGTGCCAGCAGCTCCGGGACAGGCGAGCAGTTCTTC. Amino acids: CASSSGTGEQFF.

The gene calls are TRBV5-1 and TRBJ2-1; 9 bases map to TRBD1. The CDR3 consists of 17 residues. The J segment lost 2 bases and the V segment lost 2 bases, leaving 8 bases of the junction unmatched. Per germline, CDR1 SGHRS and CDR2 YFSETQ. This chain's CDR3 is CASSLLPGTGPYNEQFF. For the CDR3, the DNA is TGCGCCAGCAGCTTACTTCCCGGGACAGGGCCCTACAATGAGCAGTTCTTC.